Each of the 21 T cell receptor beta chains below was sequenced from the same sample in a study of shared clonotypes between healthy human individuals. TCRdb's copy holds only in-frame clones and misses some; the assay was immunoSEQ multiplex PCR. The sample holds millions of clones, over 85% seen once. The sample comprised naive CD4+ T cells sorted from blood. Specified subset: CD45RA+ positively selected. The receptors shown here come from a man aged 18 to 35 in good health.

The chain links TRBV11-2 to TRBJ1-2; D gene unclear. V lost 5 bases and J lost 3, with 10 bases in between. CDR1 is SGHAT, CDR2 FQNNGV, per germline. The CDR3 spans 13 residues. CDR3 sequence: CASSAAMDYGYTF. For the CDR3, the DNA is TGTGCCAGCAGCGCTGCGATGGACTATGGCTACACCTTC.

This sequence joins TRBV7-3 and TRBJ2-1; D possibly uses TRBD1 or TRBD2 (5 bases each). This CDR3 has 14 residues. Germline V gene lookup returns CDR1 SGHTA and CDR2 FQGTGA. V lost 2 bases and J 8 bases, leaving 13 bases between the germline ends. The CDR3 sequence is CASSLQGGGYEQFF. Here the CDR3 DNA reads TGTGCCAGCAGCTTACAGGGTGGAGGCTATGAGCAGTTCTTC.

This chain connects TRBV6-1 to TRBJ2-1, with TRBD1 as a possible D gene (6 bases). Germline V CDR1 and CDR2: MNHNS, SASEGT. This CDR3 region has 16 residues. Between the trimmed V and J ends, which lost 2 bases and 8 bases, there was a span of 19 bases. CDR3 DNA sequence: TGTGCCAGCAGTGAACAGGGGCAGGGTAGGCAATATGAGCAGTTCTTC. Amino acid sequence: CASSEQGQGRQYEQFF.

The table lists this clone with a count of one. The gene calls are TRBV6-1 and TRBJ2-3, with D possibly matching TRBD1 (6 bases). V shed 6 bases and J shed 4 bases, with 11 bases lying between them. The CDR3 length is 13 residues. Germline V gives CDR1 MNHNS, CDR2 SASEGT. This CDR3 is CASRTQGSDTQYF. CDR3 DNA: TGTGCCAGCAGGACGCAGGGGTCAGATACGCAGTATTTT.

This chain uses TRBV2 with TRBJ1-1; the D gene is possibly TRBD1 (6 bases). CDR3 length equals 14 residues. Trimming stripped 6 bases from V and 4 bases from J, with 15 bases between. CDR1 and CDR2 (germline): SNHLY, FYNNEI. The CDR3 sequence: CASSQQGVGTEAFF. CDR3 nucleotides: TGTGCCAGCAGCCAACAGGGTGTGGGCACTGAAGCTTTCTTT.

About this clone itself: Other DNA sequences in the sample encode the same CDR3. The chain joins TRBV19 to TRBJ2-5; D unclear. There are 13 residues in the CDR3. CDR1 is LNHDA and CDR2 is SQIVND in the germline V gene (reference sequence). V gave up 3 bases and J gave up 1 base, with 6 bases separating them. CDR3 nucleotides: TGTGCCAGTAGTATCAACGGCCAAGAGACCCAGTACTTC. Its translation is CASSINGQETQYF.

This sequence joins TRBV10-1 and TRBJ1-3, with D possibly matching TRBD1 (5 bases). V was shortened by 7 bases and J by 3 bases, with 10 bases between the two germline ends. CDR1 and CDR2 from the germline V gene are WNHNN and SYGVQD (reference sequence). This CDR3 spans 13 amino acids. The CDR3 DNA follows: TGCGCCAGCACAGGGCGGATTGGAAACACCATATATTTT. Its protein is CASTGRIGNTIYF.

The chain is built from TRBV6-5 and TRBJ1-3; a weak D match, TRBD1 (5 bases). V was pared by 5 bases and J by 4 bases, with 12 bases between. This CDR3 region has 14 residues. In germline, CDR1 is MNHEY, CDR2 SVGAGI. This CDR3 is CASSPRGEGNTIYF. The CDR3 DNA is TGTGCCAGCAGTCCTCGAGGGGAAGGAAACACCATATATTTT.

The chain couples TRBV4-1 to TRBJ2-4; D is possibly TRBD2 (6 bases). The CDR3 has 17 residues. V shed 5 bases and J shed 1 base, with 18 bases lying between them. In germline, CDR1 is MGHRA, CDR2 YSYEKL. The CDR3 is CASSSLPAGGAKNIQYF. CDR3 sequence (DNA): TGCGCCAGCAGCTCCCTTCCAGCGGGCGGCGCCAAAAACATTCAGTACTTC.

V gene TRBV2 combines with J gene TRBJ2-1; 8 bases agree with TRBD2. The CDR3 has 14 residues. Unmatched junction bases numbered 5, after V lost 4 bases and J lost 6 bases. The germline V gene has CDR1 SNHLY and CDR2 FYNNEI. The CDR3 here is CASSVLAGTNEQFF. CDR3 nucleotides: TGTGCCAGCAGTGTATTAGCGGGAACCAATGAGCAGTTCTTC.

In its sample, this clone was seen once. V and J are TRBV10-2 and TRBJ2-1; D not certain. Germline CDR1 and CDR2: WSHSY and SAAADI. The CDR3 loop spans 13 amino acids. V was trimmed by 8 bases and J by 10 bases, leaving 18 bases between them. In DNA, the CDR3 is TGCGCCAGCTTGTCACTGGCCCCCCACGAGCAGTTCTTC. It specifies CASLSLAPHEQFF.

This clone was picked up one time. This rearrangement joins TRBV10-3 to TRBJ1-4; 7 positions agree with TRBD1. The germline V gene encodes CDR1 ENHRY and CDR2 SYGVKD. The V segment lost 7 bases and the J segment 4 bases; nucleotides outside the gene matches: 3. The CDR3 length is 13 residues. As DNA, the CDR3 is TGTGCCATCACAGGGGGAGATAATGAAAAACTGTTTTTT. It yields the protein CAITGGDNEKLFF.

The rearrangement uses TRBV5-4 and TRBJ2-1; 14 bases map to TRBD2. CDR1 and CDR2 from the germline V gene are SGHNT and YYREEE (reference sequence). The junction had 12 bases not matched to a gene; V was cut back by 4 bases and J by 0 bases. The length of the CDR3 is 20 residues. In nucleotides, the CDR3 is TGTGCCAGCAGCACCAGACTAGCGGGGGGGCATGATAGCTCCTACAATGAGCAGTTCTTC. Its protein product is CASSTRLAGGHDSSYNEQFF.

The rearrangement uses TRBV19 and TRBJ1-5; 9 bases are a match to TRBD1. The CDR3 is 15 amino acids. CDR1 is LNHDA and CDR2 is SQIVND in the germline V gene (reference sequence). The ends lost 6 bases at V and 4 bases at J; junction bases unmatched: 7. CDR3 DNA: TGTGCCAGTAGATTCACAGGGGGCGAAAATCAGCCCCAGCATTTT. Protein product: CASRFTGGENQPQHF.

The V call is TRBV29-1, the J call TRBJ2-1; D may be TRBD2 (5 bases). Germline loops: CDR1 SQVTM, CDR2 ANQGSEA. This CDR3 spans 14 amino acids. Trimming took 0 bases from V and 5 from J, leaving 11 bases between them. The CDR3 sequence: CSVEDLARHNEQFF. The CDR3 bases are TGCAGCGTTGAAGATCTAGCAAGGCACAATGAGCAGTTCTTC.

The chain links TRBV19 to TRBJ1-6, with a possible D match to TRBD1 (5 bases). Germline CDR1 and CDR2: LNHDA and SQIVND (reference sequence). The CDR3 extends over 15 amino acids. V lost 7 bases and J lost 1, with 11 bases in between. The CDR3 sequence is CASTPGQSYNSPLHF. The CDR3 region has the DNA TGTGCCAGTACCCCGGGGCAATCCTATAATTCACCCCTCCACTTT.

A note on this clone: The same CDR3 arises from other DNA sequences in this sample as well. The chain carries TRBV2 and TRBJ1-1, with TRBD1 matching over 9 bases. V lost 4 bases to trimming and J lost 2 bases; unmatched junction nucleotides: 2. The CDR3 runs 14 residues. Germline CDR1 is SNHLY and CDR2 is FYNNEI. The CDR3: CASSAGQGNTEAFF. The CDR3 coding sequence is TGTGCCAGCAGTGCGGGACAGGGTAACACTGAAGCTTTCTTT.

This clone was detected only once. The gene calls are TRBV6-1 and TRBJ2-7; maybe TRBD2 (7 bases). Between the trimmed V and J ends, which lost 6 bases and 4 bases, there was a span of 16 bases. Looked up from germline, CDR1 is MNHNS and CDR2 is SASEGT. The CDR3 loop spans 14 amino acids. The CDR3: CASRGGQFIYEQYF. The DNA of the CDR3 is TGTGCCAGCAGGGGGGGGCAGTTTATTTACGAGCAGTACTTC.

The chain employs TRBV19 and TRBJ1-5, with D tentatively TRBD1 (6 bases). Germline V gives CDR1 LNHDA, CDR2 SQIVND (reference sequence). Trimming took off 9 bases at V and 1 base at J, with 13 bases between the two ends. The CDR3 totals 14 residues. CDR3 nucleotide sequence: TGTGCCAGCTCGGTGGGGGCGAGCAATCAGCCCCAGCATTTT. This sequence encodes CASSVGASNQPQHF. The entire variable domain, with the rest obtained from reference TRBV19 and TRBJ1-5, is as follows: DGGITQSPKYLFRKEGQNVTLSCEQNLNHDAMYWYRQDPGQGLRLIYYSQIVNDFQKGDIAEGYSVSREKKESFPLTVTSAQKNPTAFYLCASSVGASNQPQHFGDGTRLSIL.

This clone showed up just once. V gene TRBV7-2 combines with J gene TRBJ1-3, with D unclear. With 5 bases removed from V and 0 bases from J, the gap between germline ends came to 14 bases. The CDR3 sequence is 16 residues long. Germline-derived CDR1 and CDR2 are SGHTA and FQGNSA. The CDR3, as DNA: TGTGCCAGCAGCACTAGAGGTGGGATCTCTGGAAACACCATATATTTT. Translation gives CASSTRGGISGNTIYF.

The gene calls are TRBV27 and TRBJ2-3; 8 bases are a match to TRBD2. The J segment lost 1 base and the V segment lost 4 bases, leaving 4 bases of the junction unmatched. Germline assignment: CDR1 MNHEY and CDR2 SMNVEV (reference sequence). This CDR3 has 15 amino acids. The CDR3 reads CASSYSGVGTDTQYF. The CDR3 DNA is TGTGCCAGCAGTTATAGCGGGGTCGGCACAGATACGCAGTATTTT.